The rows below give T cell receptor beta chains drawn from one sample of a study of a mutant IDH1 vaccine in newly diagnosed glioma. Some clones are missing from TCRdb's copy, which holds only in-frame ones; the method was immunoSEQ multiplex PCR. The profile covers around 56,000 clones, with approximately 78% appearing a single time and roughly 8.8% taken by the ten largest. Their antigen targets remain unknown. The material sequenced was PBMCs, taken from a glioma patient whose treatment included an IDH1 peptide vaccine. These receptors originate from a middle-aged woman with glioma. Some clones in this sample may be carry-over from other donors' samples. Each CDR3 is given with its conserved first and last residue. Fields, in order: clone size, V gene, J gene, D gene, CDR3 DNA, CDR3 protein. The D gene is left open where the match is weak. A row's size may be missing; if present it is once, few, many or a size class.

clone size: -
V gene: TRBV18
J gene: TRBJ2-3
D gene: -
CDR3 DNA: TGTGCCAGCTCAAAAGGGATCACAGATACGCAGTATTTT
CDR3 protein: CASSKGITDTQYF

clone size: -
V gene: TRBV5-5
J gene: TRBJ2-5
D gene: TRBD2
CDR3 DNA: TGTGCCAGCAGCTTGGAGGGTAGCGGGATGGGGTACCAAGAGACCCAGTACTTC
CDR3 protein: CASSLEGSGMGYQETQYF

clone size: -
V gene: TRBV27
J gene: TRBJ1-6
D gene: TRBD1
CDR3 DNA: TGTGCCAGCAGTTTATCGCCCCCCCGGACAGGCTATAATTCACCCCTCCACTTT
CDR3 protein: CASSLSPPRTGYNSPLHF

clone size: -
V gene: TRBV29-1
J gene: TRBJ1-3
D gene: TRBD1
CDR3 DNA: TGCAGCGTTGTAGGGACAGAGGCGAGGACCTCTGGAAACACCATATATTTT
CDR3 protein: CSVVGTEARTSGNTIYF

clone size: -
V gene: TRBV11-2
J gene: TRBJ2-7
D gene: -
CDR3 DNA: TGTGCCAGCAGCTTCGGCAGCTACGAGCAGTACTTC
CDR3 protein: CASSFGSYEQYF

clone size: -
V gene: TRBV30
J gene: TRBJ2-6
D gene: -
CDR3 DNA: TGTGCCTGGGAAGGAGGGGCTGGGGCCAACGTCCTGACTTTC
CDR3 protein: CAWEGGAGANVLTF

clone size: -
V gene: TRBV5-1
J gene: TRBJ1-2
D gene: -
CDR3 DNA: TGCGCCAGCAGCCCCGATTGGAGCCACTATGGCTACACCTTC
CDR3 protein: CASSPDWSHYGYTF

clone size: -
V gene: TRBV18
J gene: TRBJ1-1
D gene: -
CDR3 DNA: TGTGCCAGCTCTCCTCCTGGGGTTCCTGAAGCTTTCTTT
CDR3 protein: CASSPPGVPEAFF

clone size: -
V gene: TRBV5-1
J gene: TRBJ1-5
D gene: -
CDR3 DNA: TGCGCCAGCAGCTTGGTGGGGAGGGAGTGGGGCAATCAGCCCCAGCATTTT
CDR3 protein: CASSLVGREWGNQPQHF

clone size: few
V gene: TRBV25-1
J gene: TRBJ1-1
D gene: -
CDR3 DNA: TGTGCCAGCAGTCGGTTGAACACTGAAGCTTTCTTT
CDR3 protein: CASSRLNTEAFF

clone size: -
V gene: TRBV11-2
J gene: TRBJ2-7
D gene: -
CDR3 DNA: TGTGCCAGCAGCTTAGTTTTAGGGGACGCTAACGAGCAGTACTTC
CDR3 protein: CASSLVLGDANEQYF

clone size: -
V gene: TRBV4-2
J gene: TRBJ2-7
D gene: TRBD1
CDR3 DNA: TGTGCCAGCAGCTTTGGAGACAGGGTAACCTACGAGCAGTACTTC
CDR3 protein: CASSFGDRVTYEQYF

clone size: -
V gene: TRBV5-1
J gene: TRBJ2-3
D gene: TRBD2
CDR3 DNA: TGCGCCAGCAGCCTGTCAGCGGGGGGGCCGACAGATACGCAGTATTTT
CDR3 protein: CASSLSAGGPTDTQYF

clone size: -
V gene: TRBV5-8
J gene: TRBJ1-1
D gene: -
CDR3 DNA: TGTGCCAGCAGCGTCCAGGGGAGAAGTGAAGCTTTCTTT
CDR3 protein: CASSVQGRSEAFF

clone size: once
V gene: TRBV27
J gene: TRBJ1-3
D gene: -
CDR3 DNA: TGTGCCAGCAGTCCCATTCCCCCCCCGGGCTCTGGAAACACCATATATTTT
CDR3 protein: CASSPIPPPGSGNTIYF

clone size: -
V gene: TRBV6-1
J gene: TRBJ2-7
D gene: TRBD2
CDR3 DNA: TGTGCCAGCAGTGGACTAGCGGGTGGGAGCTCCTACGAGCAGTACTTC
CDR3 protein: CASSGLAGGSSYEQYF

clone size: -
V gene: TRBV7-9
J gene: TRBJ1-5
D gene: TRBD1
CDR3 DNA: TGTGACAGGGGGAGTCAGCCCCAGCATTTT
CDR3 protein: CDRGSQPQHF

clone size: once
V gene: TRBV2
J gene: TRBJ1-5
D gene: -
CDR3 DNA: TGTGCCAGCACCTCAAGGGTACAGCAGCCCCAGCATTTT
CDR3 protein: CASTSRVQQPQHF

clone size: -
V gene: TRBV2
J gene: TRBJ2-7
D gene: -
CDR3 DNA: TGTGCCAGTACAGGCGCCCCCTCCTACGAGCAGTACTTC
CDR3 protein: CASTGAPSYEQYF

clone size: few
V gene: TRBV7-9
J gene: TRBJ2-2
D gene: TRBD1
CDR3 DNA: TGTGCCAGCAGCTTGACAGGGCAATCCGGGGAGCTGTTTTTT
CDR3 protein: CASSLTGQSGELFF

clone size: -
V gene: TRBV18
J gene: TRBJ2-7
D gene: TRBD2
CDR3 DNA: TGTGCCAGCTCACTCGGACGGGGGGAATTCTACGAGCAGTACTTC
CDR3 protein: CASSLGRGEFYEQYF

clone size: -
V gene: TRBV19
J gene: TRBJ1-4
D gene: -
CDR3 DNA: TGTGCCAGTAGATTACTGATGGACAGAAGTGAAAAACTGTTTTTT
CDR3 protein: CASRLLMDRSEKLFF

clone size: -
V gene: TRBV12-5
J gene: TRBJ1-1
D gene: TRBD1
CDR3 DNA: TGTGCTAGTGGTTTGGACCTCAGGGGGCACACTGAAGCTTTCTTT
CDR3 protein: CASGLDLRGHTEAFF

clone size: -
V gene: TRBV5-8
J gene: TRBJ1-5
D gene: -
CDR3 DNA: TGTGCCAGCAGCTCGGGCGCGGACTTCTACGGCAATCAGCCCCAGCATTTT
CDR3 protein: CASSSGADFYGNQPQHF

clone size: -
V gene: TRBV2
J gene: TRBJ2-1
D gene: TRBD1
CDR3 DNA: TGTGCCAGCAAGGGACAGGACAATGAGCAGTTCTTC
CDR3 protein: CASKGQDNEQFF

clone size: few
V gene: TRBV2
J gene: TRBJ1-2
D gene: -
CDR3 DNA: TGTGCCAGGGAGATCGGCTATGGCTACACCTTC
CDR3 protein: CAREIGYGYTF

clone size: few
V gene: TRBV5-8
J gene: TRBJ1-2
D gene: -
CDR3 DNA: TGTGCCAGCAGCTCTGGACGTGGCTATGGCTACACCTTC
CDR3 protein: CASSSGRGYGYTF

clone size: -
V gene: TRBV7-2
J gene: TRBJ2-6
D gene: -
CDR3 DNA: TGTGCCAGCAGCTTAAGGGGGGCCAACGTCCTGACTTTC
CDR3 protein: CASSLRGANVLTF

clone size: few
V gene: TRBV6-6
J gene: TRBJ1-1
D gene: -
CDR3 DNA: TGTGCCAGCAGTCCAAGGGGACGCGGGCCTTTCTTT
CDR3 protein: CASSPRGRGPFF

clone size: -
V gene: TRBV12-5
J gene: TRBJ1-5
D gene: -
CDR3 DNA: TGTGCTAGTGGTCCCGGACAGCCCCAGCATTTT
CDR3 protein: CASGPGQPQHF

clone size: -
V gene: TRBV7-8
J gene: TRBJ1-2
D gene: TRBD1
CDR3 DNA: TGTGCCAGCAGCAGGTCGGGACAGTCCGGGGGCTACACCTTC
CDR3 protein: CASSRSGQSGGYTF

clone size: -
V gene: TRBV7-8
J gene: TRBJ1-1
D gene: TRBD1
CDR3 DNA: TGTGCCAGCAGCTACGACAGGGGTAACACTGAAGCTTTCTTT
CDR3 protein: CASSYDRGNTEAFF

clone size: -
V gene: TRBV11-3
J gene: TRBJ2-7
D gene: TRBD1
CDR3 DNA: TGTGCCAGCAGCTTAGGGGACAGGGCTATTGGAAACTACGAGCAGTACTTC
CDR3 protein: CASSLGDRAIGNYEQYF

clone size: -
V gene: TRBV19
J gene: TRBJ2-2
D gene: TRBD1
CDR3 DNA: TGTGCCAGTAGCATGACCGGGGGGACAGGGACGACCGGGGAGCTGTTTTTT
CDR3 protein: CASSMTGGTGTTGELFF

clone size: -
V gene: TRBV19
J gene: TRBJ1-6
D gene: TRBD1
CDR3 DNA: TGTGCCAGTACCGCCGGGACAGGCTATAATTCACCCCTCCACTTT
CDR3 protein: CASTAGTGYNSPLHF

clone size: -
V gene: TRBV5-6
J gene: TRBJ1-5
D gene: -
CDR3 DNA: TGTGCCAGCAGCTCAGGACAGTTCAATCAGCCCCAGCATTTT
CDR3 protein: CASSSGQFNQPQHF

clone size: -
V gene: TRBV2
J gene: TRBJ2-3
D gene: TRBD1
CDR3 DNA: TGTGCCAGCACCTGGGACAGGGTCGCCACGCAGTATTTT
CDR3 protein: CASTWDRVATQYF

clone size: -
V gene: TRBV4-3
J gene: TRBJ2-1
D gene: TRBD2
CDR3 DNA: TGCGCCAGCAGCCAAGAGGGTAGGACTAGCAGCTACAATGAGCAGTTCTTC
CDR3 protein: CASSQEGRTSSYNEQFF

clone size: few
V gene: TRBV6-6
J gene: TRBJ1-4
D gene: TRBD1
CDR3 DNA: TGTGCCAGCAGAGCGGGGACAGGGGTTGAAAAACTGTTTTTT
CDR3 protein: CASRAGTGVEKLFF

clone size: -
V gene: TRBV7-9
J gene: TRBJ1-6
D gene: -
CDR3 DNA: TGTGCCAGCAGCCTTGAATGGAATAATTCACCCCTCCACTTT
CDR3 protein: CASSLEWNNSPLHF

clone size: -
V gene: TRBV29-1
J gene: TRBJ2-3
D gene: TRBD1
CDR3 DNA: TGCAGTCATACAGGGGCAGATACGCAGTATTTT
CDR3 protein: CSHTGADTQYF

clone size: -
V gene: TRBV27
J gene: TRBJ2-7
D gene: -
CDR3 DNA: TGTGCCAGCAGTTTGCAGGGTTTCTACGAGCAGTACTTC
CDR3 protein: CASSLQGFYEQYF

clone size: -
V gene: TRBV7-2
J gene: TRBJ2-1
D gene: -
CDR3 DNA: TGTGCCAGCAGCTTAGGTCCCGGGGCCCCGGCCCATGAGCAGTTCTTC
CDR3 protein: CASSLGPGAPAHEQFF

clone size: -
V gene: TRBV19
J gene: TRBJ2-1
D gene: -
CDR3 DNA: TGTGCCAGTAGTATAGATATAGGCGGGACAGCCGGGTATGAGCAGTTCTTC
CDR3 protein: CASSIDIGGTAGYEQFF

clone size: few
V gene: TRBV19
J gene: TRBJ2-2
D gene: -
CDR3 DNA: TGTGCCACTCCGCGCGGAGATGGTGTGAACACCGGGGAGCTGTTTTTT
CDR3 protein: CATPRGDGVNTGELFF

clone size: -
V gene: TRBV6-5
J gene: TRBJ1-3
D gene: -
CDR3 DNA: TGTGCCGCCCAGAGTGGGGGGACTGGAAACACCATATATTTT
CDR3 protein: CAAQSGGTGNTIYF

clone size: -
V gene: TRBV18
J gene: TRBJ1-1
D gene: -
CDR3 DNA: TGTGCCAGCTCACCACAAACTGAAGCTTTCTTT
CDR3 protein: CASSPQTEAFF

clone size: -
V gene: TRBV27
J gene: TRBJ1-1
D gene: -
CDR3 DNA: TGTGCCAGCAGTTTAGTGGGGAACACTGAAGCTTTCTTT
CDR3 protein: CASSLVGNTEAFF

clone size: -
V gene: TRBV30
J gene: TRBJ1-1
D gene: -
CDR3 DNA: TGTGCCTGGAAGGGTAATGTTTTGGACACTGAAGCTTTCTTT
CDR3 protein: CAWKGNVLDTEAFF

clone size: -
V gene: TRBV6-5
J gene: TRBJ2-1
D gene: -
CDR3 DNA: TGTGCCAGCAGACCGGTACTTTACAATGAGCAGTTCTTC
CDR3 protein: CASRPVLYNEQFF

clone size: -
V gene: TRBV5-4
J gene: TRBJ1-5
D gene: -
CDR3 DNA: TGTGCCACCTTCAGTGAGGTCGGAGACAATCAGCCCCAGCATTTT
CDR3 protein: CATFSEVGDNQPQHF

clone size: once
V gene: TRBV18
J gene: TRBJ2-5
D gene: -
CDR3 DNA: TGTGCCAGCTCACCACTTGGGGGAGAGGAGACCCAGTACTTC
CDR3 protein: CASSPLGGEETQYF

clone size: once
V gene: TRBV7-9
J gene: TRBJ2-5
D gene: -
CDR3 DNA: TGTGCCAGCAGCTTACGCCTTCCCCCCCGATTAGCGGCCCAAGAGACCCAGTACTTC
CDR3 protein: CASSLRLPPRLAAQETQYF